These 15 T cell receptor beta chains were all obtained from the same sample, sequenced in a study of T cell changes during pregnancy in multiple sclerosis. Measured with immunoSEQ multiplex PCR; TCRdb has only the in-frame clones, and not every one. The sample shows 65,000 to 85,000 clones, more than 80% of them seen only once. This specimen consisted of CD4+ T cells from peripheral blood mononuclear cells, obtained before pregnancy. The receptors originated from a female donor with multiple sclerosis, enrolled in a pregnancy study.

The chain uses TRBV5-1 and TRBJ2-1; 7 positions agree with TRBD2. The CDR3 has 17 residues. Germline lookup yields CDR1 SGHRS and CDR2 YFSETQ. Trimming at V came to 6 bases and at J to 4 bases, leaving 16 bases not matched to a gene. DNA for the CDR3: TGCGCCAGCATCCCCGCCCCAGCGGGGAAGACATACAATGAGCAGTTCTTC. Translating gives CASIPAPAGKTYNEQFF.

The V call is TRBV28, the J call TRBJ1-5; 8 nucleotides line up with TRBD1. Per the germline V gene, CDR1 is MDHEN and CDR2 is SYDVKM. V shed 6 bases, J shed 7 bases, and the junction held 14 bases outside the gene matches. This CDR3 comprises 16 residues. CDR3: CASSTPDRGRRQPQHF. The CDR3 nucleotides are TGTGCCAGCAGCACCCCCGACAGGGGCCGGAGGCAGCCCCAGCATTTT.

CDR3 protein: CASSLEGGGTPQFF. The DNA for the CDR3 is TGTGCCAGCAGCTTAGAGGGTGGCGGGACCCCTCAGTTCTTC. The chain combines TRBV7-2 with TRBJ2-1, with D perhaps matching TRBD2 (6 bases). The CDR3 has 14 amino acids. V lost 1 base, J lost 13 bases, and 17 bases lay in between. Germline-derived CDR1 and CDR2 are SGHTA and FQGNSA.

V gene TRBV27 combines with J gene TRBJ2-3; 10 nucleotides align to TRBD2. Per the germline V gene, CDR1 is MNHEY and CDR2 is SMNVEV (reference sequence). The CDR3 has 19 amino acids. Trimming removed 4 bases from V and 3 bases from J; junction bases left unmatched: 16. In nucleotides, the CDR3 is TGTGCCAGCAGTTCCTTACTTCTAGCGGGAGTTACCTCTACAGATACGCAGTATTTT. Translating gives CASSSLLLAGVTSTDTQYF.

The chain uses TRBV5-1 and TRBJ1-4; TRBD1 is a possible D gene (5 bases). The CDR3 loop spans 15 amino acids. Trimming removed 4 bases from V and 1 base from J, with 11 bases in between. CDR1 and CDR2 (germline): SGHRS, YFSETQ. The CDR3 loop reads CASSQPGGTNEKLFF. The CDR3 region has the DNA TGCGCCAGCAGCCAGCCGGGGGGAACTAATGAAAAACTGTTTTTT. The whole variable domain, filled in from reference TRBV5-1 and TRBJ1-4, reads KAGVTQTPRYLIKTRGQQVTLSCSPISGHRSVSWYQQTPGQGLQFLFEYFSETQRNKGNFPGRFSGRQFSNSRSEMNVSTLELGDSALYLCASSQPGGTNEKLFFGSGTQLSVL.

V and J are TRBV7-2 and TRBJ2-1, with 10 nucleotides matching TRBD2. This CDR3 spans 13 amino acids. CDR1 is SGHTA, CDR2 FQGNSA, per germline. Germline trimming cut 4 bases from V and 10 bases from J; bases unmatched to any gene: 4. CDR3 sequence (DNA): TGTGCCAGCAGCTCGGGACTAGCGCCAGAGCAGTTCTTC. Its protein is CASSSGLAPEQFF.

The chain uses TRBV18 and TRBJ2-2; 7 bases are a match to TRBD2. Per the germline V gene, CDR1 is KGHSH and CDR2 is LQKENI. Trimming removed 3 bases from V and 6 bases from J; junction bases left unmatched: 7. The CDR3 consists of 15 residues. For the CDR3, the DNA is TGTGCCAGCTCACCCCCCTCTACTAGCGCCGGGGAGCTGTTTTTT. The encoded protein is CASSPPSTSAGELFF.

This clone has just a few counts. The V call is TRBV30, the J call TRBJ1-1, with D maybe TRBD1 (6 bases). This CDR3 contains 13 residues. V was cut by 2 bases and J by 1 base, with 8 bases left in between. The V gene's germline CDR1 is GTSNPN and CDR2 SVGIG (reference sequence). The chain's CDR3 is CAWSRGGNTEAFF. CDR3 nucleotide sequence: TGTGCCTGGAGTCGAGGGGGGAACACTGAAGCTTTCTTT.

This clone was detected once. This rearrangement joins TRBV7-3 to TRBJ2-3, with 9 bases lining up with TRBD1. Trimming removed 5 bases from V and 3 bases from J; junction bases left unmatched: 6. CDR1 and CDR2 from the germline V gene are SGHTA and FQGTGA. CDR3 length equals 15 residues. CDR3 sequence: CASSPTGGRTDTQYF. CDR3 bases: TGTGCCAGCAGCCCTACAGGGGGCAGAACAGATACGCAGTATTTT.

The chain links TRBV2 to TRBJ2-2, with 10 bases lining up with TRBD1. This CDR3 contains 15 residues. Trimming at V came to 6 bases and at J to 2 bases, leaving 3 bases not matched to a gene. Germline assignment: CDR1 SNHLY and CDR2 FYNNEI. CDR3 bases: TGTGCCAGCAGAAGGACAGGGGGAAACACCGGGGAGCTGTTTTTT. Protein sequence: CASRRTGGNTGELFF.

The rearrangement joins TRBV6-1 to TRBJ2-1; unclear D gene. Trimming removed 2 bases from V and 15 bases from J, with 11 bases in between. The CDR3 spans 11 residues. Germline CDR1 and CDR2: MNHNS and SASEGT. This CDR3 is CASSENTPRFF. For the CDR3, the DNA is TGTGCCAGCAGTGAAAACACGCCCAGGTTCTTC.

The chain recombines TRBV2 with TRBJ2-7; 10 bases are a match to TRBD2. V lost 4 bases, J lost 3 bases, and 6 bases stayed unmatched. The CDR3 covers 15 residues. The germline CDR1 and CDR2 sequences are SNHLY and FYNNEI. The CDR3 bases are TGTGCCAGCAGTGTCCTAGCGGGAGCAGTCTACGAGCAGTACTTC. Protein: CASSVLAGAVYEQYF.

This clone was recorded a few times. The V and J genes are TRBV6-1 and TRBJ1-1, with 10 bases that match TRBD1. Germline CDR1 and CDR2: MNHNS and SASEGT. The CDR3 length is 12 residues. V was clipped by 6 bases and J by 8 bases; unmatched bases: 3. CDR3 bases: TGTGCCAGCAGGGGGACAGGGGCCGAAGCTTTCTTT. As protein: CASRGTGAEAFF.

The chain recombines TRBV2 with TRBJ2-7; TRBD1 agrees at 7 bases. Germline V gene sequence: CDR1 SNHLY, CDR2 FYNNEI. The CDR3 is 13 amino acids. V lost 2 bases and J lost 9; bases outside the gene matches: 7. CDR3 region: CASSEIQTGRQYF. In DNA form, the CDR3 reads TGTGCCAGCAGTGAAATACAGACAGGGCGGCAGTACTTC.

The chain has TRBV2 and TRBJ2-5; D might be TRBD1 (5 bases). CDR1 SNHLY and CDR2 FYNNEI come from the germline V gene. The CDR3 length is 14 residues. Trimming took off 7 bases at V and 4 bases at J, with 16 bases between the two ends. CDR3 in amino acids: CASMIRSRAETQYF. DNA for the CDR3: TGTGCCAGCATGATCCGGTCCAGGGCAGAGACCCAGTACTTC.